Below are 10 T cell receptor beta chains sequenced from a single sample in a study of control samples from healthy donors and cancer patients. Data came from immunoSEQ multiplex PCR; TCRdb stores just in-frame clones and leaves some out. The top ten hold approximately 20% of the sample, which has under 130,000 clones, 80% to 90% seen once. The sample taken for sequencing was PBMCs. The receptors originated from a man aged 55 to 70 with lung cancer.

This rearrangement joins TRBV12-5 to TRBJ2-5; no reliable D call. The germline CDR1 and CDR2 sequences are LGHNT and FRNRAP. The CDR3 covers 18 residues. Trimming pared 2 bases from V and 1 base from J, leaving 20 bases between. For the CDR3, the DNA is TGTGCTAGTGGTTTGAACCCGGACGGAGTAGTGGTCCAAGAGACCCAGTACTTC. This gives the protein CASGLNPDGVVVQETQYF.

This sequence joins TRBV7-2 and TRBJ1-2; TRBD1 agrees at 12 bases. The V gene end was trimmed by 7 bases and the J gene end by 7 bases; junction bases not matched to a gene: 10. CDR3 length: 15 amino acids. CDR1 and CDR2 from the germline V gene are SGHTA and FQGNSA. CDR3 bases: TGTGCCAGCACCGTTTCGGGACAGGGGGCGCTTGGCTACACCTTC. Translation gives CASTVSGQGALGYTF.

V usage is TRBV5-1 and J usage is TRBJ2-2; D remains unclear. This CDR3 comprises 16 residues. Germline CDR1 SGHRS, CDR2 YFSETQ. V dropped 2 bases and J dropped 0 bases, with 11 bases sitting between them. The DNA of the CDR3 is TGCGCCAGCAGCTTCCAGACCGACCCGAACACCGGGGAGCTGTTTTTT. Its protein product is CASSFQTDPNTGELFF.

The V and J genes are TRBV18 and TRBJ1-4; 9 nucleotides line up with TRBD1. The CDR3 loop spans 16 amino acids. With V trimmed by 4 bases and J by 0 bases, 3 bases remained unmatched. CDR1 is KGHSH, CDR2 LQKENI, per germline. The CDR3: CASSRDRAATNEKLFF. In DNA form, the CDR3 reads TGTGCCAGCTCACGGGACAGGGCCGCAACTAATGAAAAACTGTTTTTT.

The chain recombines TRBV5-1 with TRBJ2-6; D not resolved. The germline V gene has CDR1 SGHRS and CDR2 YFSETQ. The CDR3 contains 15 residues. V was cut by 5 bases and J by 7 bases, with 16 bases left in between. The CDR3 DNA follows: TGCGCCAGCAGTTCGGGCCAAAGTGGCGCCAACGTCCTGACTTTC. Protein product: CASSSGQSGANVLTF.

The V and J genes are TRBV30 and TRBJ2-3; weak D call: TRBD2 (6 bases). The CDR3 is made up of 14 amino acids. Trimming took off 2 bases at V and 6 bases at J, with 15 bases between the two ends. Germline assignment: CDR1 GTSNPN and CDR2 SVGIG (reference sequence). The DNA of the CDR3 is TGTGCCTGGAGTAGAGCGGGCGGTTGGGATACGCAGTATTTT. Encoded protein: CAWSRAGGWDTQYF.

The CDR3 bases are TGTGCCAGCAGCCAAGATGAAGGGGGTCCTAATGAAAAACTGTTTTTT. Translation: CASSQDEGGPNEKLFF. V and J are TRBV4-2 and TRBJ1-4, with D maybe TRBD1 (6 bases). The ends were cut back, 0 bases at V and 3 bases at J, with 11 bases in the middle. The length of the CDR3 is 16 residues. In germline, CDR1 is LGHNA, CDR2 YNFKEQ.

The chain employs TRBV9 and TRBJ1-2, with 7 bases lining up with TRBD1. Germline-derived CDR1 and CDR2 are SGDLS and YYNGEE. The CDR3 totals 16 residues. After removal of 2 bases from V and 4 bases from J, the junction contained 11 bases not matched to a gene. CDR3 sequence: CASSVGGGTVGYGYTF. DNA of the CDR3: TGTGCCAGCAGCGTTGGGGGTGGGACAGTTGGCTATGGCTACACCTTC. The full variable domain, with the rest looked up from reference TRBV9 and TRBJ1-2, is DSGVTQTPKHLITATGQRVTLRCSPRSGDLSVYWYQQSLDQGLQFLIQYYNGEERAKGNILERFSAQQFPDLHSELNLSSLELGDSALYFCASSVGGGTVGYGYTFGSGTRLTVV.

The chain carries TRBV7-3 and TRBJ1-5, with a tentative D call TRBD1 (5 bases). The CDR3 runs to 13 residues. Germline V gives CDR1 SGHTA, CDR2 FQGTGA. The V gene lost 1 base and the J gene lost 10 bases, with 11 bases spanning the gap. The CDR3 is CASSLKGGQPQHF. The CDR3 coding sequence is TGTGCCAGCAGCTTAAAGGGAGGACAACCCCAGCATTTT.

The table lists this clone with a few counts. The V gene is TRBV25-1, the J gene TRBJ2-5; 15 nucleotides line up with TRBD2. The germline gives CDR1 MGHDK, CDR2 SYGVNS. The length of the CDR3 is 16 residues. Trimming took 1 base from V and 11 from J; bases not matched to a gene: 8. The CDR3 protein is CASSEFPGTSGGQQYF. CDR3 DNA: TGTGCCAGCAGTGAATTCCCCGGGACTAGCGGGGGGCAGCAGTACTTC.